These T cell receptor beta chains were read from a single sample in a study of neurological immune-mediated disorders. From the 5' RACE reads, TCRdb called clonotypes with MiXCR, one entry per CDR3 protein. The repertoire has 93,000 or so distinct CDR3 sequences, about 10% of them found once; the top ten carry more than 2.5%. Specimen: PBMCs. The receptors were gathered from a female donor with HTLV-1-associated myelopathy (HAM/TSP). CDR3s include the opening cysteine and the closing phenylalanine or tryptophan. D genes are given only for firm matches. Clone size appears in some rows only: once, few, many, or a class for an expanded clone.

clone size	V gene	D gene	J gene	CDR3 DNA	CDR3 protein
many	TRBV28	TRBD1	TRBJ1-6	TGTGCCAGCAGTTCCCCCGGGACAGCCTTGCGGTCACCCCTCCACTTT	CASSSPGTALRSPLHF
many	TRBV12-3/TRBV12-4	NA	TRBJ1-2	TGTGCCAGCAGTTTCCGGGGGGAGACTGGCTACACCTTC	CASSFRGETGYTF
many	TRBV20-1	TRBD2	TRBJ2-1	TGCAGTGCATTGCCTAGCGGGGGTCGCAATGAGCAGTTCTTC	CSALPSGGRNEQFF
many	TRBV20-1	NA	TRBJ2-7	TGCAGTGCCGGTAAGAGGGGGACCTCCTACGAGCAGTACTTC	CSAGKRGTSYEQYF
many	TRBV15	NA	TRBJ2-7	TGTGCTACCTCTGACAGGTACGAGCAGTACTTC	CATSDRYEQYF
many	TRBV5-1	TRBD2	TRBJ2-2	TGCGCCAGCAGCTTGGAGGTCGGGGGGGCCGGCGGGGAGCTGTTTTTT	CASSLEVGGAGGELFF
many	TRBV5-1	NA	TRBJ2-7	TGCGCCAGCAGCCCGCCCCCACAGGGCTATCACAACGAGCAGTACTTC	CASSPPPQGYHNEQYF
NA	TRBV3-1	TRBD1	TRBJ1-2	TGTGTCAGCAGCCGAGACAGGGGCGACTATGGCTACACCTTC	CVSSRDRGDYGYTF
many	TRBV15	NA	TRBJ2-3	TGTGCCACCAGCAGACTCGGGGATACGCAGTATTTT	CATSRLGDTQYF
many	TRBV5-1	NA	TRBJ2-7	TGCGCCAGCAGCTTGGATCCCGGGAGCTACGAGCAGTACTTC	CASSLDPGSYEQYF
many	TRBV4-2	NA	TRBJ1-2	TGTGCCAGCAGCCAAGATAGAGCAGGAGTGGACAACTATGGCTACACCTTC	CASSQDRAGVDNYGYTF